This TCR beta chain was sequenced for a study of cytomegalovirus exposure and HLA in healthy donors. Study outcomes and limitations: The productive fraction for most TCR beta V segments was about 90% or about 30% in an earlier analysis. In most subjects, TCR beta sequences reportedly gave accurate predictions of HLA-A and HLA-B alleles. An ancestry cluster, one associated with Asian ancestry, reportedly showed fewer N-insertions than the roughly 670-donor mean in a later analysis. What a later analysis showed was that several of the most significant clusters appeared linked to common viral pathogens.

The primer mix had 60 Vbeta and 13 Jbeta primers. The method was immunoSEQ multiplex PCR; TCRdb's version includes in-frame clones alone and lacks a portion of them. The sample lists roughly 150,000 clones, around 80% occurring once. The CDR3 loop spans 13 amino acids. Losses at the gene ends were 6 bases for V and 0 bases for J; bases not matched to a gene: 1. Germline-derived CDR1 and CDR2 are MNHEY and SVGAGI. This clone has more than one count but fewer than ten. Its antigen remains unidentified. The specimen was PBMCs. The chain joins TRBV6-5 to TRBJ2-5; TRBD2 aligns across 7 bases. This receptor was taken from a woman in her thirties or forties in good health and CMV-seropositive. Written as DNA, the CDR3 is TGTGCCAGCAGGGCGGGGGACCAAGAGACCCAGTACTTC. Translated, it gives CASRAGDQETQYF.